A single sample gave rise to the 16 T cell receptor beta chains below, sequenced in a study of metastatic and nonmetastatic thyroid tumors. Using MiXCR, TCRdb reanalyzed the PCR reads. The repertoire has over 7,500 clones, approximately 9.9% of them found once; the top ten carry more than 6.5%. The entire patient cohort was treatment-naive prior to thyroid surgery. Material: tumor tissue. The receptors were gathered from a female donor with papillary thyroid cancer or a benign thyroid nodule (not recorded which). Some clones in this sample may be carry-over from other donors' samples.

This clone showed up just a few times. One end of the junction is discordant with germline, which a read error may explain. This chain uses TRBV20-1 with TRBJ1-6; D remains unclear. Looked up from germline, CDR1 is DFQATT and CDR2 is SNEGSKA (reference sequence). The CDR3 is 14 amino acids. The CDR3 reads CSSRVGQYNSPLHF. The CDR3 nucleotides are TGCAGTTCTAGAGTTGGGCAGTATAATTCACCCCTCCACTTT.

V usage is TRBV6-1 and J usage is TRBJ2-1, with TRBD2 as a possible D gene (6 bases). Between the trimmed V and J ends, which lost 10 bases and 3 bases, there was a span of 19 bases. The CDR3 has 15 residues. Germline V gives CDR1 MNHNS, CDR2 SASEGT. DNA for the CDR3: TGTGCCACCTCAGATCGGGGGTCGAACTACAATGAGCAGTTCTTC. It yields the protein CATSDRGSNYNEQFF.

In the case of this clone: This CDR3 is missing its conserved last phenylalanine or tryptophan, likely due to a read error. The gene calls are TRBV12-3 or TRBV12-4 and TRBJ1-1; D gene ambiguous. This CDR3 contains 11 residues. The CDR3 nucleotides read TGTGCTAGCGGAAGGGAATCTGAAGCTTTCCTT. Its translation: CASGRESEAFL.

This clone is deemed medium-sized. The chain joins TRBV2 to TRBJ1-2; D ambiguous. Trimming cost V 4 bases and J 1 base, with 7 bases left between them. The germline CDR1 and CDR2 sequences are SNHLY and FYNNEI. This CDR3 comprises 13 residues. In DNA, the CDR3 is TGTGCCAGCAGTGGTCAGAATAACTATGGCTACACCTTC. Its translation is CASSGQNNYGYTF.

The sample holds many counts of this clone. This chain links TRBV4-2 with TRBJ2-3; 7 nucleotides match TRBD2. The CDR3 is 19 residues long. Germline CDR1 is LGHNA and CDR2 is YNFKEQ. Trimming at V came to 0 bases and at J to 3 bases, leaving 15 bases not matched to a gene. The CDR3 nucleotides are TGTGCCAGCAGCCAAGATGTGACGGGGGGTTTTGTCATTACAGATACGCAGTATTTT. Residues: CASSQDVTGGFVITDTQYF.

The sample holds many counts of this clone. This chain connects TRBV20-1 to TRBJ2-5; tentative D call: TRBD2 (5 bases). From germline, CDR1 is DFQATT and CDR2 SNEGSKA (reference sequence). This CDR3 contains 14 residues. The ends were cut back, 3 bases at V and 1 base at J, with 12 bases in the middle. The DNA of the CDR3 is TGCAGTGCTAGGCCCCTAGGACTCCAAGAGACCCAGTACTTC. This sequence encodes CSARPLGLQETQYF.

This clone was seen ten or more times. The chain has TRBV28 and TRBJ2-2; D remains ambiguous. Germline V gene data show CDR1 as MDHEN and CDR2 as SYDVKM. Trimming took 4 bases from V and 1 from J, leaving 13 bases between them. The CDR3 length is 16 residues. The CDR3 sequence: CASSSQSVLNTGELFF. Written as DNA, the CDR3 is TGTGCCAGCAGTTCGCAAAGCGTATTGAACACCGGGGAGCTGTTTTTT.

This clone showed up many times. This may be a read error: a much more frequent sequence differs by one nucleotide. Other DNA sequences of this sample code for an identical CDR3. This rearrangement joins TRBV28 to TRBJ1-5; no definite D call. Looked up from germline, CDR1 is MDHEN and CDR2 is SYDVKM. The CDR3 consists of 13 residues. V shed 7 bases and J shed 0 bases, with 7 bases lying between them. Here the CDR3 DNA reads TGTGCCAGCAAGGGCTATAGCAATCAGCCCCAGCATTTT. This codes for CASKGYSNQPQHF.

This clone is categorized as medium-sized. The chain joins TRBV6-1 to TRBJ2-7; 9 bases are shared with TRBD1. J gave up 0 bases and V 7 bases, and 7 bases lay outside the gene matches. The CDR3 is 15 amino acids. Germline CDR1 reads MNHNS; CDR2 reads SASEGT. DNA of the CDR3: TGTGCCAGCAATACCGGGACAGGGAGCTCCTACGAGCAGTACGTC. This gives the protein CASNTGTGSSYEQYV.

This clone is deemed medium-sized (0.01 to 0.1%). The CDR3 nucleotides read TGTGCCAGCCCCAAACCTGAGACAGGGATATTCAATCAGCCCCAGCATTTT. Amino acids: CASPKPETGIFNQPQHF. The chain is built from TRBV28 and TRBJ1-5; 7 nucleotides align to TRBD1. Germline V gene sequence: CDR1 MDHEN, CDR2 SYDVKM. This CDR3 comprises 17 residues. V lost 8 bases and J lost 3; bases outside the gene matches: 16.

The V gene is TRBV6-1, the J gene TRBJ2-3, with 7 bases lining up with TRBD1. Looked up from germline, CDR1 is MNHNS and CDR2 is SASEGT. The CDR3 extends over 11 amino acids. Germline trimming cut 4 bases from V and 9 bases from J; bases unmatched to any gene: 1. This chain's CDR3 is CASSATGTQYF. DNA of the CDR3: TGTGCCAGCAGTGCGACAGGGACGCAGTATTTT.

This clone was detected many times. J is TRBJ1-5 and V is TRBV3-1; 9 nucleotides match TRBD1. The CDR3 spans 18 residues. Germline V lookup: CDR1 LGHDT, CDR2 YNNKEL (reference sequence). Trimming cost V 0 bases and J 5 bases; bases outside gene matches: 11. CDR3 DNA: TGTGCCAGCAGCCAAGAAGAAAGGGACAGGGTGATCGATCAGCCCCAGCATTTT. It specifies CASSQEERDRVIDQPQHF.

This clone was observed at least ten times. The genes are TRBV11-2 and TRBJ2-3, with 10 bases fitting TRBD2. Germline V gene data show CDR1 as SGHAT and CDR2 as FQNNGV. The V and J ends lost 2 bases and 3 bases, in that order; junction bases with no gene match: 5. The CDR3 has 16 amino acids. As DNA, the CDR3 is TGTGCCAGCAGCTTATCTCGAGCGGGGGGGACAGATACGCAGTATTTT. It translates to CASSLSRAGGTDTQYF.

The table lists this clone with many counts. V is TRBV5-6 and J is TRBJ1-1; possibly TRBD1 for D (6 bases). CDR3 length: 14 amino acids. The germline V gene has CDR1 SGHDT and CDR2 YYEEEE. Trimming took off 3 bases at V and 1 base at J, with 10 bases between the two ends. The CDR3 is CASSYRVSNTEAFF. For the CDR3, the DNA is TGTGCCAGCAGCTACAGGGTTTCGAACACTGAAGCTTTCTTT.

This clone occurred many times. Written as DNA, the CDR3 is TGTGCCAGCAGCCCCACAAGGAACTCCTACAATGAGCAGTTCTTC. Its protein is CASSPTRNSYNEQFF. V gene TRBV3-1 combines with J gene TRBJ2-1; D is uncertain. V lost 4 bases and J lost 0, with 10 bases in between. The CDR3 totals 15 residues. From germline, CDR1 is LGHDT and CDR2 YNNKEL (reference sequence).

The chain combines TRBV10-1 with TRBJ1-5; unclear D gene. The germline gives CDR1 WNHNN, CDR2 SYGVQD (reference sequence). V dropped 4 bases and J dropped 2 bases, with 30 bases sitting between them. CDR3 length: 21 residues. The CDR3 spells CASSVQLPSSGAPFGNQPQHF. CDR3 nucleotides: TGCGCCAGCAGTGTCCAGCTCCCGTCGTCGGGAGCACCTTTCGGCAATCAGCCCCAGCATTTT.